Following are 3 T cell receptor beta chains from one sample sequenced in a study of blood T cell repertoires in COVID-19 (dated by TCRdb to 2020 to 2021). Receptor libraries were prepared by the immunoSEQ multiplex PCR assay. TCRdb provides this immuneACCESS table in a form limited to in-frame rearrangements. Some clones are lacking; in checked studies, under half of them reflect an unresolved V gene, and why the rest are absent is not known. The sample contains approximately 470,000 clones, 80% to 90% of them found a single time. The biggest ten clones account for 3.2% of the sample. Sequencing was carried out using peripheral blood. The source of these receptors is a human donor in a cohort sampled during active COVID-19.

This chain uses TRBV4-2 with TRBJ2-5; 8 bases line up with TRBD2. There are 17 residues in the CDR3. CDR1 LGHNA and CDR2 YNFKEQ come from the germline V gene. The V and J ends lost 1 base and 1 base, in that order; junction bases with no gene match: 8. The CDR3 DNA reads as TGTGCCAGCAGCCAAGGACTCGGCGGGAGGACCCAAGAGACCCAGTACTTC. Translated, it gives CASSQGLGGRTQETQYF.

This rearrangement joins TRBV5-1 to TRBJ1-2; D unresolved. The CDR3 is 12 residues long. The V end was cut by 4 bases, the J end by 7 bases, with 11 bases between. The germline gives CDR1 SGHRS, CDR2 YFSETQ. The CDR3 DNA is TGCGCCAGCAGCCTGGGAGTCGGTGGCTACACCTTC. Amino acid sequence: CASSLGVGGYTF.

The V call is TRBV24-1, the J call TRBJ1-2; maybe TRBD1 (5 bases). Germline CDR1 and CDR2: KGHDR and SFDVKD. Trimming removed 4 bases from V and 5 bases from J, with 7 bases in between. This CDR3 has 12 amino acids. The CDR3, as DNA: TGTGCCACCAGTGACAGGGTTTATGGCTACACCTTC. Its protein is CATSDRVYGYTF.